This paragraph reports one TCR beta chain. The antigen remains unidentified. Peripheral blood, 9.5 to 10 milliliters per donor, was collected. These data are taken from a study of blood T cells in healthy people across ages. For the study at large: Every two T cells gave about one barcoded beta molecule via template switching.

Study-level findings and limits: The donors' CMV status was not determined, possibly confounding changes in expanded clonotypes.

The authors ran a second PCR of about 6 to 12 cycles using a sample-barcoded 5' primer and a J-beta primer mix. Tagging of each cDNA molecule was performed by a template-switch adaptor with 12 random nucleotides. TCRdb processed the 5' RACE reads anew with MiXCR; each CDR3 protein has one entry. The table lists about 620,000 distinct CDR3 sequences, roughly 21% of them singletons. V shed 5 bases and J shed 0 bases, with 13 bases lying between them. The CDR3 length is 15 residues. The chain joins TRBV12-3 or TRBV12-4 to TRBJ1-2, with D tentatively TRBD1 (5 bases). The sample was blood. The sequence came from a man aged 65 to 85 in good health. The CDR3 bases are TGTGCCAGCAGTACTCCGACAGCGACTAACTATGGCTACACCTTC. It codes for CASSTPTATNYGYTF.